This T cell receptor beta chain was captured in a study of yellow fever vaccine responses in identical twins (dated by TCRdb to between 2018 and 2020). At the level of the whole study: In the study, vaccine-responding T cell clones were precisely tracked in identical twins.

To note about this clonotype: Its specific antigen is unknown. No per-base quality is available; no much larger clone lies one base away.

Preparation of the library involved RT-PCR. TCRdb lists the instrument as Illumina HiSeq 2500. TCRdb handled the public reads itself, with Q25 trimming in fastp and clone calling in MiXCR, and kept productive beta chains. Here each entry gathers all rows of one CDR3 protein and keeps the most common genes and DNA. The sample contains about 16,000 distinct CDR3 sequences, approximately 78% of them found a single time. The leading ten clones occupy about 2% of the sample. Overall study outcomes, separate from this receptor: According to the authors, in identical twins the way T cells responded to vaccination appeared partly convergent and partly personalized.

The CDR3 runs 10 amino acids, cysteine and phenylalanine included. Solely the CDR3 DNA is kept, with 30 bases framed from the first base. This clonotype was obtained from a woman in her late teens or twenties who received the yellow fever vaccine. Donor details come from another sample of the same person, matched by shared clones. Sequences were derived from T cells from blood (PBMCs), unsorted or a sorted subset (not recorded which), sampled before or after yellow fever vaccination (not recorded which). Recombination linked TRBV21-1 to TRBJ2-7. TRBV21-1 represents a pseudogene. The nucleotides read TGTGCCAGCAGCTTTTACGAGCAGTACTTC. It specifies CASSFYEQYF.